This T cell receptor beta chain was documented in a study of cytomegalovirus exposure and HLA in healthy donors. Regarding this clone: Its specificity is unknown.

The method was immunoSEQ multiplex PCR; TCRdb's version includes in-frame clones alone and lacks a portion of them. The sample consists of around 300,000 clones, roughly 87% of them appearing once. Overall study results and limits: Cytomegalovirus-associated TCR beta chains were listed, numbering around 150. Most TCR sequences showed up rarely, but some public TCRs showed up in many donors. Confirmation in vitro established that three CMV-associated chains were specific for CMV antigens.

Germline lookup yields CDR1 MDHEN and CDR2 SYDVKM. V gave up 10 bases and J gave up 6 bases; unmatched junction bases: 12. This CDR3 has 13 residues. The material sequenced was PBMCs. The rearrangement joins TRBV28 to TRBJ2-7; TRBD1 aligns across 7 bases. This sequence was found in a woman in her 30s in good health and CMV-seropositive. CDR3 nucleotides: TGTGCCATGGCCGACAGGGTGGATGGCGAGCAGTACTTC. Its protein product is CAMADRVDGEQYF. Complete variable domain (other parts from reference TRBV28 and TRBJ2-7): DVKVTQSSRYLVKRTGEKVFLECVQDMDHENMFWYRQDPGLGLRLIYFSYDVKMKEKGDIPEGYSVSREKKERFSLILESASTNQTSMYLCAMADRVDGEQYFGPGTRLTVT.